This T cell receptor beta chain was profiled in a study of blood T cell repertoires in COVID-19. Sequencing was performed with immunoSEQ multiplex PCR; in TCRdb, only in-frame clones are kept and a portion is missing. The profile shows 200,000 to 250,000 clones, about 86% of them singletons. This clone showed up just once. The CDR3 totals 15 residues. Per the germline V gene, CDR1 is GTSNPN and CDR2 is SVGIG (reference sequence). With V trimmed by 0 bases and J by 3 bases, 2 bases remained unmatched. The chain carries TRBV30 and TRBJ2-1; 10 bases are shared with TRBD2. Sequenced sample: peripheral blood. The origin of this receptor is a woman aged 60-70 years with acute or convalescent COVID-19. CDR3 DNA: TGTGCCTGGAGTGTAGCGGGGGGGCTCTACAATGAGCAGTTCTTC. Amino acid sequence: CAWSVAGGLYNEQFF.